A single count supports the clone carrying this T cell receptor beta chain. V shed 5 bases and J 10 bases; nucleotides not matched to a gene: 12. Germline CDR1 and CDR2: LNHDA and SQIVND (reference sequence). This CDR3 region has 15 residues. The data were produced by immunoSEQ multiplex PCR, yet TCRdb's version contains in-frame clones alone and is incomplete. The sample comprises around 250,000 clones, more than 80% of which are singletons, and around 3% rests with the top ten. The data derive from a study of blood T cell repertoires in COVID-19. At the level of the study: The United States, Italy and Spain supplied acute and convalescent COVID-19 samples. Sources were T cells, B-cell-depleted T cells, or PBMCs; the material itself was cDNA or gDNA.

This TCR derives from a woman aged 30 to 39 with active or convalescent COVID-19. The chain links TRBV19 to TRBJ2-2; 8 nucleotides agree with TRBD2. Sequencing was done on a sample of peripheral blood. DNA of the CDR3: TGTGCCAGTAGTGCCCCGGGACTAGGAAGGGCGGAGCTGTTTTTT. This translates into CASSAPGLGRAELFF.